This TCR beta chain was obtained from a study of blood T cell repertoires in COVID-19. Study at large: From T cells, B-cell-depleted T cells, or PBMCs came the material, which was cDNA or gDNA.

Trimming took 4 bases from V and 1 from J; bases not matched to a gene: 1. The CDR3 loop spans 15 amino acids. CDR1 is KGHSH and CDR2 is LQKENI in the germline V gene. This clone has only one observation. Authors' analysis steps: Nucleated cell number was recorded as an estimate derived from reference gene primer amplification. Sequenced by immunoSEQ multiplex PCR; TCRdb stores in-frame clones only, minus some. V, J and clone size are taken as reported in that table, and D and trimming were inferred from the DNA itself. This sample carries around 40,000 clones, 80% to 90% of them seen once, and the ten largest clones take 6.2%.

Source material: peripheral blood. This TCR was recovered from a human donor in a cohort sampled during active COVID-19. This chain connects TRBV18 to TRBJ2-7, with 13 bases that match TRBD2. The CDR3 DNA reads TGTGCCAGCTCACAGACTAGCGGGGGGTCCTACGAGCAGTACTTC. Translating gives CASSQTSGGSYEQYF.